This TCR beta chain comes out of a study of blood T cell repertoires in COVID-19. Study-level background: Whether acute or convalescent, the COVID-19 samples came from the United States, Italy and Spain. T cells, B-cell-depleted T cells, or PBMCs provided the cDNA or gDNA that served as material.

V shed 3 bases and J 10 bases; nucleotides not matched to a gene: 7. Germline CDR1 reads MDHEN; CDR2 reads SYDVKM. This CDR3 spans 16 amino acids. Per the authors' pipeline: Quantification of nucleated cells was approximated via reference gene primer amplification. Libraries were prepared by immunoSEQ multiplex PCR; TCRdb keeps only in-frame clonotypes and omits some of them. The DNA was the basis for D and trimming; V, J and clone size are from that table. The table includes about 180,000 clones, approximately 80% detected once. Material: peripheral blood. This chain connects TRBV28 to TRBJ2-3, with TRBD2 matching 16 bases. The clonotype was recovered from a human donor in a cohort sampled during active COVID-19. The CDR3 coding sequence is TGTGCCAGCAGTTTCCCCGGGACTAGCGGGAGGGTGTCGCAGTATTTT. As protein: CASSFPGTSGRVSQYF. The whole variable domain, remainder taken from reference TRBV28 and TRBJ2-3, is DVKVTQSSRYLVKRTGEKVFLECVQDMDHENMFWYRQDPGLGLRLIYFSYDVKMKEKGDIPEGYSVSREKKERFSLILESASTNQTSMYLCASSFPGTSGRVSQYFGPGTRLTVL.